The clone carrying this T cell receptor (beta chain) was found a few times. This entry is derived from a study of blood T cells in healthy people across ages. For the second PCR, which ran for about 7 to 11 cycles, a sample-barcoded 5' primer and a J-beta primer mix were used. TCRdb recomputed calls from the 5' RACE reads with MiXCR, one row per CDR3 protein. The sample holds roughly 800,000 distinct CDR3 sequences, approximately 25% seen once. Every participating donor contributed roughly 11 milliliters of peripheral blood through a draw. CDR3 size: 18 residues. Trimming left V 0 bases short and J 1 base short, with 18 bases between. Germline V gene lookup returns CDR1 MNHEY and CDR2 SMNVEV (reference sequence). The same sample was also used in a study of T cells of mothers and their children.

The rearrangement uses TRBV27 and TRBJ1-1; TRBD1 is a possible D gene (5 bases). The sequenced sample consisted of blood. The sequence derives from a boy younger than 18 in good health. In DNA, the CDR3 is TGTGCCAGCAGTTTATCGAGTCCGCGAGGGGAGGGGAACACTGAAGCTTTCTTT. This sequence encodes CASSLSSPRGEGNTEAFF.